This T cell receptor beta chain was recovered during a study of response to subunit inactivated influenza vaccine. General study points: New T cells are recruited in small numbers by each seasonal influenza vaccination, according to the authors' suggestion.

TCRdb passed the RT-PCR reads through MiXCR, listing each CDR3 protein once. The data show approximately 700,000 distinct CDR3 sequences, about a sixth seen once. The CDR3 covers 17 residues. In germline, CDR1 is SGHAT, CDR2 FQNNGV. Trimming cost V 5 bases and J 3 bases; bases outside gene matches: 13. There are a few counts of this clonotype. The antigen is undetermined. This specimen was PBMCs from blood, taken approximately 13 days after vaccination. J is TRBJ2-1 and V is TRBV11-2, with 7 bases lining up with TRBD1. The source is a man between 45 and 60 years old who received an inactivated influenza vaccine. The CDR3 nucleotides are TGTGCCAGCAGCAGTTTTCAGGACAGGAGACACTACAATGAGCAGTTCTTC. Translated, it gives CASSSFQDRRHYNEQFF.